The count of the clone carrying this TCR beta chain is one. These data belong to a study of control samples from healthy donors and cancer patients. The CDR3 runs 13 residues. Germline CDR1 LGHDT, CDR2 YNNKEL (reference sequence). The V gene lost 1 base and the J gene lost 5 bases, with 7 bases spanning the gap. Sequenced by immunoSEQ multiplex PCR; TCRdb stores in-frame clones only, minus some. This table holds some 110,000 clones, more than 75% found once. Specimen: blood. The origin of this receptor is an older woman in good health. The gene calls are TRBV3-1 (or the pseudogene TRBV3-2) and TRBJ2-3; tentatively, D is TRBD2 (5 bases). The CDR3 sequence is CASSQARGDTQYF. CDR3 coding DNA: TGTGCCAGCAGCCAAGCACGGGGAGATACGCAGTATTTT.